This record looks at one TCR beta chain sequence and its context. The antigen is undetermined. The sample comes from a study of regulatory T cells in long-lasting Graves disease. Regarding the study as a whole: Compared with new cases, persistent Graves' patients showed reduced TCR diversity.

Arm-PCR of CDR3 regions and iRepertoire HTBI primers were the basis on which TCR beta libraries were built. TCRdb analysed the multiplex PCR reads with MiXCR anew, one entry per CDR3 protein. Among 200,000 to 300,000 distinct CDR3 sequences, 20% were seen once, and the ten largest hold approximately 14%. Time point of the sample: newly diagnosed GD, antithyroid drugs for less than 3 months. The TCR library was made from RNA that had been extracted from PBMCs in TRIzol. It was by American Thyroid Association guidelines that Graves' disease was diagnosed. The source was peripheral blood mononuclear cells (PBMCs), collected at new diagnosis, from a patient treated with antithyroid drugs. This TCR came from a female donor with Graves disease.

The CDR3 DNA sequence: TGCGCCAGCAGCTTGGGATACTCCGGGACGAGTACCCGGGAGCTGTTTTTT. Residues: CASSLGYSGTSTRELFF. The J gene is TRBJ2-2, the V gene TRBV5-1; tentatively, D is TRBD1 or TRBD2 (5 bases each). With 0 bases removed from V and 9 bases from J, the gap between germline ends came to 21 bases. The CDR3 is 17 amino acids. Germline CDR1 is SGHRS and CDR2 is YFSETQ.